The clone carrying this T cell receptor beta chain was counted many times. Its antigen is currently unknown. The data were obtained in a study of Graves' ophthalmopathy and Graves' hyperthyroidism. Study conclusions and caveats: Ophthalmopathy and stable hyperthyroidism were discriminated by a 13-signature model, with 87.88% sensitivity and approximately 77% specificity. Ophthalmopathy progression prediction by the model yielded a sensitivity of 60% to 71% and a specificity of 72.22%. Most expanded clonotypes in thyroid above 0.001 frequency also showed up in blood.

This CDR3 contains 13 residues. Trimming cost V 10 bases and J 0 bases; bases outside gene matches: 4. Germline V CDR1 and CDR2: MDHEN, SYDVKM. Having ophthalmopathy, the donors showed moderate-to-severe activity, CAS ≥3 and NOSPECS ≥4, with disease lasting under 3 months. RNA transcripts yielded amplified TCR beta CDR3 regions. First-round RT-PCR employed HTBI primers, with a second-round multiplex PCR after it. TCRdb used MiXCR to reprocess the multiplex PCR reads, holding one entry per CDR3 protein. This table has around 400,000 distinct CDR3 sequences, around 18% appearing once. This chain connects TRBV28 to TRBJ1-2; 8 nucleotides match TRBD1. Specimen: peripheral blood. The TCR originated in a young woman with Graves' ophthalmopathy. The CDR3: CAIMDRANYGYTF. CDR3 DNA: TGTGCCATAATGGACAGGGCTAACTATGGCTACACCTTC.